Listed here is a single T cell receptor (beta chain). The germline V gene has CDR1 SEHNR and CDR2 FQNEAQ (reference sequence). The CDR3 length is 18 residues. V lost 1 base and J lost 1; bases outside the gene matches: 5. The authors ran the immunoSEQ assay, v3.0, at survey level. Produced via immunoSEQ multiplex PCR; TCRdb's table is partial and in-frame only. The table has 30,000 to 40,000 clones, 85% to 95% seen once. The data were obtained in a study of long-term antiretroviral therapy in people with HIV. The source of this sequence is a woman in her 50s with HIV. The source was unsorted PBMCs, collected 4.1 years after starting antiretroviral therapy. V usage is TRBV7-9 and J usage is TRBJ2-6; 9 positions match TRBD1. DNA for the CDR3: TGTGCCAGCAGCTTAGGGGGGACAGGGATATCTGGGGCCAACGTCCTGACTTTC. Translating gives CASSLGGTGISGANVLTF.